Following are 9 T cell receptor beta chains from one sample sequenced in a study of cytomegalovirus exposure and HLA in healthy donors. PCR primers comprised 60 Vbeta and 13 Jbeta primers. This table comes from immunoSEQ multiplex PCR, and its TCRdb copy is limited to in-frame clones, with some not included. Its table records 25,000 to 35,000 clones. What was sequenced was PBMCs. The receptors shown here come from a woman in her forties in good health and CMV-seropositive.

The rearrangement joins TRBV7-9 to TRBJ2-1; 8 positions match TRBD2. In germline, CDR1 is SEHNR, CDR2 FQNEAQ (reference sequence). The CDR3 has 14 amino acids. V was clipped by 9 bases and J by 8 bases; unmatched bases: 12. This CDR3 reads CASRSGTSFDEQFF. For the CDR3, the DNA is TGTGCCAGTCGATCCGGGACTAGTTTCGATGAGCAGTTCTTC.

CDR3 amino acids: CSELHSTDTQYF. The CDR3, as DNA: TGCAGCGAGTTACACAGCACAGATACGCAGTATTTT. The chain employs TRBV29-1 and TRBJ2-3, with D unclear. V lost 7 bases and J lost 0, with 8 bases in between. The CDR3 consists of 12 residues. CDR1 and CDR2 from the germline V gene are SQVTM and ANQGSEA.

The V and J genes are TRBV6-4 and TRBJ2-7, with 7 positions matching TRBD2. J was trimmed by 2 bases and V by 6 bases; bases with no gene match: 1. This CDR3 is built from 12 residues. From germline, CDR1 is MRHNA and CDR2 SNTAGT. CDR3 residues: CASSGLAYEQYF. The CDR3 region has the DNA TGTGCCAGCAGCGGACTAGCCTACGAGCAGTACTTC.

The V gene is TRBV30, the J gene TRBJ2-5, with D maybe TRBD1 (7 bases). Trimming removed 1 base at V and 5 bases at J, with 14 bases between. The germline CDR1 and CDR2 sequences are GTSNPN and SVGIG (reference sequence). CDR3 length: 14 residues. The CDR3 bases are TGTGCCTGGAGTGAAGGAGGGGGCGGCGAGACCCAGTACTTC. Amino acids: CAWSEGGGGETQYF.

The chain recombines TRBV30 with TRBJ1-2, with D perhaps TRBD1 (6 bases). V lost 2 bases, J lost 4 bases, and 17 bases lay in between. The CDR3 length is 15 residues. Looked up from germline, CDR1 is GTSNPN and CDR2 is SVGIG (reference sequence). In DNA, the CDR3 is TGTGCCTGGAGTCAATCCCAGGGGTCCCGCTATGGCTACACCTTC. Its translation: CAWSQSQGSRYGYTF.

The chain uses TRBV25-1 and TRBJ2-7; tentative D call: TRBD2 (5 bases). V shed 7 bases and J shed 3 bases, with 16 bases lying between them. The CDR3 contains 14 residues. Germline CDR1 is MGHDK and CDR2 is SYGVNS. Written as DNA, the CDR3 is TGTGCCAGCACCAAAAGGGAGAACAGCTACGAGCAGTACTTC. This translates into CASTKRENSYEQYF.

This clone counts as medium-sized (0.01 to 0.1%) by frequency. The chain joins TRBV30 to TRBJ1-1; 7 nucleotides agree with TRBD1. The CDR3 runs 13 residues. Germline V gene lookup returns CDR1 GTSNPN and CDR2 SVGIG (reference sequence). The junction had 6 bases not matched to a gene; V was cut back by 2 bases and J by 6 bases. Here the CDR3 reads CAWSLTDRAEAFF. CDR3 DNA: TGTGCCTGGAGTCTCACCGACAGGGCTGAAGCTTTCTTT. Together with reference TRBV30 and TRBJ1-1, the CDR3 gives the full variable domain: SQTIHQWPATLVQPVGSPLSLECTVEGTSNPNLYWYRQAAGRGLQLLFYSVGIGQISSEVPQNLSASRPQDRQFILSSKKLLLSDSGFYLCAWSLTDRAEAFFGQGTRLTVV.

The chain carries TRBV27 and TRBJ2-7, with 8 bases matching TRBD1. This CDR3 is built from 13 residues. The trim removed 5 bases at V and 2 bases at J, leaving 2 bases unmatched. Per the germline V gene, CDR1 is MNHEY and CDR2 is SMNVEV (reference sequence). CDR3 nucleotides: TGTGCCAGCAGTGACAGGGGACCCTACGAGCAGTACTTC. This sequence encodes CASSDRGPYEQYF.

V is TRBV27 and J is TRBJ2-7; D gene uncertain. Per germline, CDR1 MNHEY and CDR2 SMNVEV (reference sequence). The CDR3 covers 13 residues. V lost 4 bases and J lost 2, with 9 bases in between. The CDR3 DNA is TGTGCCAGCAGTTCCCGACGGGCCTACGAGCAGTACTTC. It codes for CASSSRRAYEQYF.